This TCR beta chain comes out of a study of vaccination effects on CD4 cells after COVID-19. Whole-study context: Participants were given two doses of BNT162b2 or mRNA-1273 vaccine. Study-level results: Researchers report that only 1 of 255 vaccine-induced clones in healthy vaccinees cross-reacted with common cold coronaviruses. Convalescent patients were scarce in the study, and it lacked early post-infection timepoints.

Some clones are missing from TCRdb's copy, which holds only in-frame ones; the method was immunoSEQ multiplex PCR. The sample has 71,000 or so clones; approximately 70% are singletons. Germline CDR1 is SEHNR and CDR2 is FQNEAQ (reference sequence). The CDR3 sequence is 19 residues long. The trim removed 0 bases at V and 8 bases at J, leaving 19 bases unmatched. Note on this clone: Its antigen remains unknown.

The ViraFEST assay expanded antigen-specific CD4+ T cells with viral peptide pools before sequencing. A roughly 10-day culture period preceded the isolation of CD4+ T cells. Having tested negative for nucleocapsid antibodies, the vaccine recipients showed no prior SARS-CoV-2 infection. Half of the medium was exchanged for IL-2 medium on both days 3 and 7. The rearrangement joins TRBV7-9 to TRBJ2-1; 7 nucleotides align to TRBD2. Sequencing was performed on CD4+ T cells from PBMCs cultured with HCoV-OC43 spike peptides, taken before COVID-19 vaccination. Noted subset: HCoV-OC43 spike overlapping peptide pool stimulation. This sequence was found in a human donor who received a COVID-19 vaccine. CDR3 in amino acids: CASSLAIVNMRLAGHEQFF. As DNA, the CDR3 is TGTGCCAGCAGCTTAGCGATAGTGAATATGAGACTAGCCGGCCATGAGCAGTTCTTC.